This T cell receptor beta chain was identified in a study of low-dose radiotherapy and immunotherapy resistance in tumors. This CDR3 spans 16 amino acids. Germline trimming cut 0 bases from V and 9 bases from J; bases unmatched to any gene: 5. Germline V CDR1 and CDR2: MDHEN, SYDVKM. This clonotype was detected ten times or more. Time point indicated: before trial treatment. A roughly 20-cycle PCR with a constant-region primer and V-primer adapter amplified TCRs. TCRdb used MiXCR to reprocess the reads, holding one entry per CDR3 protein. The sample lists tens of thousands of distinct CDR3 sequences; approximately 12% were seen once.

The TCR was taken from a female donor with ovarian cancer. The input for sequencing was PBMCs, taken before treatment. The chain links TRBV28 to TRBJ2-1, with 13 bases fitting TRBD2. The CDR3 sequence: CASSLWTSGRPSEQFF. CDR3 in DNA: TGTGCCAGCAGTTTATGGACTAGCGGGAGGCCCAGTGAGCAGTTCTTC.